These 16 T cell receptor beta chains were sequenced from one sample in a study of CD8+CD57+ T cells in acquired aplastic anemia. The sequenced patients had an expansion of CD8+CD57+ cells seen by flow cytometry. Template material for TCR beta VDJ and CDR3 profiling consisted of genomic DNA. TCRdb used MiXCR to reprocess the reads, holding one entry per CDR3 protein. The table shows 200,000 to 300,000 distinct CDR3 sequences, with approximately 86% occurring only once. The sample comprised sorted CD4+, CD8+, or CD8+CD57+ T cells (not recorded which) from PBMCs. The receptors were sampled from a human donor with aplastic anemia.

A word on this clonotype: The CDR3 carries no conserved terminal phenylalanine or tryptophan, so it likely arises from a read error. The DNA is omitted, as the CDR3 cannot be located on it reliably, and the CDR3 follows TCRdb's listing. V is TRBV2 and J is TRBJ2-6. The CDR3 is 16 residues long, counting both termini. Per germline, CDR1 SNHLY and CDR2 FYNNEI. This CDR3 reads CASGEGGTYTPNFLTG.

This clonotype was picked up a small number of times. V and J are TRBV24-1 and TRBJ2-1, with D possibly matching TRBD1 (7 bases). Trimming removed 3 bases from V and 8 bases from J, with 19 bases in between. CDR1 is KGHDR and CDR2 is SFDVKD in the germline V gene. The CDR3 runs 16 residues. The CDR3 region is CATSDPAGQRGDEQFF. In nucleotides, the CDR3 is TGTGCCACCAGTGATCCGGCGGGACAGCGAGGGGATGAGCAGTTCTTC.

The chain has TRBV9 and TRBJ2-7, with 8 bases that match TRBD1. The germline CDR1 and CDR2 sequences are SGDLS and YYNGEE. CDR3 length: 16 amino acids. With V trimmed by 0 bases and J by 6 bases, 11 bases remained unmatched. The CDR3 here is CASSVGGTGLPSEQYF. The CDR3 nucleotides are TGTGCCAGCAGCGTAGGAGGGACAGGCCTTCCCTCCGAGCAGTACTTC.

This clonotype occurred a few times. V and J are TRBV7-8 and TRBJ2-1; weak D call: TRBD2 (5 bases). Germline CDR1 reads SGHVS; CDR2 reads FQNEAQ. Trimming removed 0 bases at V and 8 bases at J, with 8 bases between. CDR3 length: 13 amino acids. CDR3 sequence reads: CASSLAGSHEQFF. The CDR3 DNA reads TGTGCCAGCAGCTTAGCGGGGAGCCATGAGCAGTTCTTC.

This clonotype showed up just once. The junction departs from germline at one end; a sequencing error may be responsible. The J gene is TRBJ1-1, the V gene TRBV2; no clear D gene. The CDR3 spans 14 residues. CDR1 is SNHLY and CDR2 is FYNNEI in the germline V gene. The CDR3 reads CASSDYSTNTEAFF. The CDR3 bases are TGTGCCAGCAGCGATTACAGCACCAACACTGAAGCTTTTTTT.

On this clonotype: A read error may produce the germline difference seen at one junction end. The rearrangement links TRBV2 to TRBJ2-5, with D maybe TRBD2 (5 bases). Germline CDR1 is SNHLY and CDR2 is FYNNEI. The CDR3 sequence is 15 residues long. The CDR3 nucleotides are TGTGCCAGCAGTTTTGGCTTCATTTGGGGAGAGGCCGACTGGTTC. Residues: CASSFGFIWGEADWF.

Of note for this clonotype: This likely comes from a read error, as the CDR3 has no conserved phenylalanine or tryptophan at its end. It is unclear where the CDR3 begins or ends on the DNA, so no DNA is shown, and the CDR3 is as TCRdb lists it. V and J are TRBV7-8 and TRBJ2-3; the table's D gene call, TRBD1, was not cross checked with the DNA. Germline CDR1 reads SGHVS; CDR2 reads FQNEAQ. The length of the CDR3 is 12 amino acids, counting both ends. CDR3 sequence reads: CASSVGAGPETL.

The rearrangement links TRBV19 to TRBJ1-2; no definite D call. The V and J ends lost 3 bases and 0 bases respectively, with 14 bases between them. This CDR3 has 16 residues. Germline CDR1 LNHDA, CDR2 SQIVND (reference sequence). CDR3 sequence: CASSIEFHRPNYGYTF. The CDR3 DNA follows: TGTGCCAGTAGTATCGAGTTTCACAGACCTAACTATGGCTACACCTTC. Complete variable domain (other parts from reference TRBV19 and TRBJ1-2): DGGITQSPKYLFRKEGQNVTLSCEQNLNHDAMYWYRQDPGQGLRLIYYSQIVNDFQKGDIAEGYSVSREKKESFPLTVTSAQKNPTAFYLCASSIEFHRPNYGYTFGSGTRLTVV.

The genes are TRBV2 and TRBJ1-5; 9 nucleotides line up with TRBD1. The germline gives CDR1 SNHLY, CDR2 FYNNEI. V gave up 6 bases and J gave up 6 bases; unmatched junction bases: 6. This CDR3 comprises 14 residues. For the CDR3, the DNA is TGTGCCAGCAGCTTAGGGACAGGGAGTCAGCCCCAGCATTTT. This codes for CASSLGTGSQPQHF.

On this clonotype itself: At one end the junction does not follow the germline gene, possibly because of a read error. The chain has TRBV19 and TRBJ2-7; 7 nucleotides match TRBD2. Germline V gene lookup returns CDR1 LNHDA and CDR2 SQIVND (reference sequence). The CDR3 length is 14 residues. As DNA, the CDR3 is TGTGCCAGTAGTATGGCGGGGGAAGGATCAGCGCCAGCCTTC. Translated, it gives CASSMAGEGSAPAF.

The chain links TRBV7-9 to TRBJ2-5; a weak D match, TRBD1 (6 bases). V lost 5 bases and J lost 5, with 12 bases in between. The CDR3 consists of 13 residues. The germline V gene has CDR1 SEHNR and CDR2 FQNEAQ (reference sequence). In DNA form, the CDR3 reads TGTGCCAGCAGCCTGGGGGCTAGGGAGACCCAGTACTTC. It is translated as CASSLGARETQYF.

V usage is TRBV5-1 and J usage is TRBJ2-7, with 11 bases identical to TRBD1. Per germline, CDR1 SGHRS and CDR2 YFSETQ. This CDR3 is 15 amino acids long. V dropped 7 bases and J dropped 3; count of bases not matched to a gene: 9. CDR3 bases: TGCGCCAGCGGCCAGGGACAGGGGGTCAACTACGAGCAGTACTTC. Translation gives CASGQGQGVNYEQYF.

This rearrangement joins TRBV7-8 to TRBJ2-5, with a tentative D call TRBD1 (6 bases). Trimming took off 2 bases at V and 11 bases at J, with 21 bases between the two ends. Germline V gene lookup returns CDR1 SGHVS and CDR2 FQNEAQ. The CDR3 is 15 amino acids. The CDR3 bases are TGTGCCAGCAGCTTAACGGACAGTCCCGAGGCGACGCAGTACTTC. Encoded protein: CASSLTDSPEATQYF.

This clonotype turned up a few times. The chain links TRBV24-1 to TRBJ2-7; 8 positions match TRBD1. V gave up 4 bases and J gave up 2 bases; unmatched junction bases: 24. Per germline, CDR1 KGHDR and CDR2 SFDVKD. This CDR3 has 21 amino acids. Here the CDR3 DNA reads TGTGCCACCAGTGACAAGAAAACAGGGGGGAGCACTGGACGGCCTACCTACGAGCAGTACGTC. It specifies CATSDKKTGGSTGRPTYEQYV.

As for this clonotype: This likely comes from a read error, as the CDR3 has no conserved phenylalanine or tryptophan at its end. Because the CDR3's place on the DNA is in doubt, the DNA is left out and the CDR3 is given as listed by TCRdb. The chain joins TRBV24-1 to TRBJ2-2. The CDR3 region is 15 residues in length, termini included. The V gene's germline CDR1 is KGHDR and CDR2 SFDVKD. The CDR3 loop is CATSDKKTKTGELTM.

The rearrangement uses TRBV7-6 and TRBJ1-6; TRBD1 matches 7 bases. The CDR3 has 15 residues. Losses at the gene ends were 7 bases for V and 10 bases for J; bases not matched to a gene: 13. Germline CDR1 SGHVS, CDR2 FNYEAQ. The CDR3 loop reads CASTLGRGQCSPLHF. DNA for the CDR3: TGTGCCAGCACCCTAGGGAGGGGGCAATGCTCACCCCTCCACTTT.